The 10 T cell receptor beta chains below all came from one sample that was sequenced in a study of blood T cell repertoires in COVID-19 (dated by TCRdb to about 2020). The library was produced with the immunoSEQ multiplex PCR assay. The table comes from immuneACCESS by way of TCRdb, which keeps in-frame sequences with V and J called. Part of the clones is missing from these tables; in studies checked, under half for an unresolved V gene and the rest for unknown reasons. Here the sample has around 210,000 clones; around 85% occur a single time. The leading ten clones occupy approximately 0.9% of the sample. Sequencing used peripheral blood. Receptors were obtained from a man aged 55 to 70 with COVID-19, enrolled during active disease.

The chain combines TRBV19 with TRBJ1-5; 7 nucleotides agree with TRBD1. J gave up 8 bases and V 6 bases, and 13 bases lay outside the gene matches. Germline lookup yields CDR1 LNHDA and CDR2 SQIVND (reference sequence). This CDR3 spans 15 amino acids. CDR3 nucleotides: TGTGCCAGTAGACCAATTAGACAGGGTGGGAAGCCCCAGCATTTT. It translates to CASRPIRQGGKPQHF.

V and J are TRBV3-1 (or the pseudogene TRBV3-2) and TRBJ1-5; no clear D gene. The CDR3 covers 15 residues. V shed 3 bases and J shed 6 bases, with 15 bases lying between them. Germline assignment: CDR1 LGHDT and CDR2 YNNKEL (reference sequence). CDR3 sequence: CASSHYPGSGQPQHF. CDR3 DNA: TGTGCCAGCAGCCATTATCCTGGGAGCGGTCAGCCCCAGCATTTT.

The DNA for the CDR3 is TGTGCCATCAGTTTCGCGACAGGGAGCAATTCACCCCTCCACTTT. Translation gives CAISFATGSNSPLHF. The chain combines TRBV10-3 with TRBJ1-6; TRBD1 agrees at 7 bases. V dropped 5 bases and J dropped 7; count of bases not matched to a gene: 8. From germline, CDR1 is ENHRY and CDR2 SYGVKD. The CDR3 runs to 15 residues.

The gene calls are TRBV6-5 and TRBJ2-3; 9 bases are a match to TRBD2. CDR1 is MNHEY, CDR2 SVGAGI, per germline. The CDR3 has 15 residues. The junction had 2 bases not matched to a gene; V was cut back by 2 bases and J by 2 bases. The chain's CDR3 is CASSYSGRFTDTQYF. The CDR3, as DNA: TGTGCCAGCAGTTACAGCGGGAGGTTCACAGATACGCAGTATTTT.

About this clone itself: The same CDR3 can be traced to other DNA sequences in this sample. The rearrangement joins TRBV28 to TRBJ1-1; D possibly corresponds to TRBD1 (6 bases). This CDR3 comprises 13 residues. V was trimmed by 6 bases and J by 3 bases, leaving 11 bases between them. Germline V gene lookup returns CDR1 MDHEN and CDR2 SYDVKM. The CDR3 reads CASSRTGYTEAFF. For the CDR3, the DNA is TGTGCCAGCAGCCGAACAGGGTACACTGAAGCTTTCTTT.

The V gene is TRBV7-9, the J gene TRBJ1-2; a possible D gene is TRBD1 (6 bases). Germline-derived CDR1 and CDR2 are SEHNR and FQNEAQ (reference sequence). The length of the CDR3 is 15 residues. Trimming pared 9 bases from V and 7 bases from J, leaving 24 bases between. The CDR3 region has the DNA TGTGCCAGTAGACCAAGCGCGAGAATCAGGGGTGGCTACACCTTC. This translates into CASRPSARIRGGYTF.

This CDR3 is CASSFSPKAGTQYF. The CDR3 region has the DNA TGTGCCAGCAGCTTCTCGCCAAAAGCTGGTACGCAGTATTTT. The gene calls are TRBV5-6 and TRBJ2-3; D is unclear. The CDR3 is 14 amino acids. Germline CDR1 reads SGHDT; CDR2 reads YYEEEE. V was trimmed by 2 bases and J by 8 bases, leaving 15 bases between them.

The chain carries TRBV25-1 and TRBJ1-2, with D tentatively TRBD1 (5 bases). Germline loops: CDR1 MGHDK, CDR2 SYGVNS. The CDR3 sequence is 11 residues long. V lost 8 bases and J lost 7, with 11 bases in between. As DNA, the CDR3 is TGTGCCAGCGGCCGGGGGTCTGGCTACACCTTC. Protein product: CASGRGSGYTF.

The chain recombines TRBV5-1 with TRBJ1-5; D might be TRBD1 (6 bases). CDR1 SGHRS and CDR2 YFSETQ come from the germline V gene. The V gene lost 2 bases and the J gene lost 6 bases, with 12 bases spanning the gap. This CDR3 is 14 amino acids long. The CDR3 protein is CASSFSGDGQPQHF. Written as DNA, the CDR3 is TGCGCCAGCAGCTTTTCAGGGGATGGTCAGCCCCAGCATTTT.

The chain couples TRBV5-8 to TRBJ2-7; D ambiguous. The ends were cut back, 2 bases at V and 4 bases at J, with 10 bases in the middle. CDR1 SGHTS and CDR2 YDEGEE come from the germline V gene. This CDR3 spans 13 amino acids. CDR3: CASSLGGEYEQYF. In nucleotides, the CDR3 is TGTGCCAGCAGCTTAGGCGGAGAGTACGAGCAGTACTTC.